The rows below give T cell receptor beta chains drawn from one sample of a study of T cell responses to AZD1222 COVID-19 vaccine. Sequencing was performed with immunoSEQ multiplex PCR; in TCRdb, only in-frame clones are kept and a portion is missing. The sample contains 120,000 to 150,000 clones, under 95% of which appear only once. Sequencing was performed on peripheral blood, taken on day 0 of AZD1222 vaccination. The origin of the receptors is an adult in good health. Both conserved end residues are part of each CDR3. The order of the fields is D gene, J gene, V gene, clone size, CDR3 DNA, CDR3 protein. The D gene is left open where the match is weak. Some rows mark clone size as missing; the rest say once, few, many or name a class of expanded clone.

>.|TRBJ1-2|TRBV18|once
TGTGCCAGCTCCCCGGGCCGGGAGGCTAACTATGGCTACACCTTC
CASSPGREANYGYTF
>TRBD1|TRBJ2-3|TRBV5-1|.
TGCGCCAGCAGCTATAATTCGGGACAGGGCTACACAGATACGCAGTATTTT
CASSYNSGQGYTDTQYF
>.|TRBJ2-3|TRBV19|.
TGTGCCAGTAGTAAGCAACGGAAGCACACAGATACGCAGTATTTT
CASSKQRKHTDTQYF
>TRBD1|TRBJ1-2|TRBV28|.
TGTGCCAGCAGTTCTGGACAGGTTGGGGGCTACACCTTC
CASSSGQVGGYTF
>.|TRBJ1-1|TRBV7-9|.
TGTGCCAGCAGGCGGACAGAGAACACTGAAGCTTTCTTT
CASRRTENTEAFF
>.|TRBJ1-2|TRBV12-5|.
TGTGCTAGTGCAGTAGCAGGGGACGGCTATGGCTACACCTTC
CASAVAGDGYGYTF
>.|TRBJ1-3|TRBV28|.
TGTGCCAGCAGCCCTCAGGGGCTCTCTGGAAACACCATATATTTT
CASSPQGLSGNTIYF
>.|TRBJ2-7|TRBV28|.
TGTGCCAGCAGGGGCGGCAGCTCTTTCTACGAGCAGTACTTC
CASRGGSSFYEQYF
>.|TRBJ2-4|TRBV4-1|.
TGCGCCAGCAGCCAAGGCCCAGGGAAGGGTTCGGCCAAAAACATTCAGTACTTC
CASSQGPGKGSAKNIQYF
>.|TRBJ1-1|TRBV6-5|.
TGTGCCAGCATTATGAACACTGAAGCTTTCTTT
CASIMNTEAFF
>.|TRBJ1-1|TRBV11-3|.
TGTGCCAGCAGCTCACACCGGTCGGGGGGCACTGAAGCTTTCTTT
CASSSHRSGGTEAFF
>.|TRBJ1-6|TRBV18|once
TGTGCCAGCCAGGTTGGACAAAGGAATTCACCCCTCCACTTT
CASQVGQRNSPLHF
>TRBD1|TRBJ1-5|TRBV6-6|.
TGTGCCAGCAGTTACGGCAGGGGGCTCGGCAATCAGCCCCAGCATTTT
CASSYGRGLGNQPQHF
>TRBD1|TRBJ2-3|TRBV5-6|.
TGTGCCAGCAGCTTGTTGGGACAGGGGTGGGCAGATACGCAGTATTTT
CASSLLGQGWADTQYF
>.|TRBJ2-3|TRBV29-1|.
TGCAGCGTTGATTTCCGGGGGATAGATACGCAGTATTTT
CSVDFRGIDTQYF
>.|TRBJ1-6|TRBV24-1|.
TGTGCCACCAGTGATTTAATGGGGACTCTCCACTTT
CATSDLMGTLHF
>.|TRBJ2-6|TRBV7-3|.
TGTGCCAGCAGCCCCCCCGTGGGGGCCGGGGCCAACGTCCTGACTTTC
CASSPPVGAGANVLTF
>.|TRBJ2-2|TRBV27|.
TGTGCCAGCAGTTTGTATACGAATGGGGAGCTGTTTTTT
CASSLYTNGELFF
>TRBD2|TRBJ2-1|TRBV4-1|.
TGCGCCAGCAGCCACCAATCGGGGGGGAGGGCGAACAATGAGCAGTTCTTC
CASSHQSGGRANNEQFF
>.|TRBJ1-4|TRBV5-6|.
TGTGCCAGCAGCTTTGGGAGTCGGAATGAAAAACTGTTTTTT
CASSFGSRNEKLFF
>.|TRBJ1-6|TRBV30|.
TGTGCCTGGAGTGTCGATCGAACCGGGGGGTATTCACCCCTCCACTTT
CAWSVDRTGGYSPLHF
>.|TRBJ1-2|TRBV5-5|once
TGTGCCAGCAGCTTGTTGTCCGGGGCAGGCTACACCTTC
CASSLLSGAGYTF
>TRBD1|TRBJ2-7|TRBV2|.
TGTGCCAGCAGAGAAGGGACAGGGGGGTCCTACGAGCAGTACTTC
CASREGTGGSYEQYF
>.|TRBJ2-2|TRBV9|few
TGTGCCAGCAGTCGAACGGTCGTCGCGAACACCGGGGAGCTGTTTTTT
CASSRTVVANTGELFF
>TRBD2|TRBJ2-1|TRBV9|.
TGTGCCAGCAGCGCCTCCAGCGGGGTGGTGGGCAATGAGCAGTTCTTC
CASSASSGVVGNEQFF
>TRBD1|TRBJ1-4|TRBV18|.
TGTGCCAGCTCTTCTGGGACAGGGGAAAGAGAAAAACTGTTTTTT
CASSSGTGEREKLFF
>.|TRBJ2-1|TRBV5-1|.
TGCGCCAGCAGCTTGGCCCAACAGCACAATGAGCAGTTCTTC
CASSLAQQHNEQFF
>TRBD1|TRBJ1-6|TRBV28|.
TGTGCCAGCAGTTTAGAGGGGGCGGGTAATTCACCCCTCCACTTT
CASSLEGAGNSPLHF
>TRBD2|TRBJ2-1|TRBV11-3|.
TGTGCCAGCAGCTGGACTAGTACCCACAATGAGCAGTTCTTC
CASSWTSTHNEQFF
>TRBD1|TRBJ2-2|TRBV7-2|.
TGTGCCAGCAGCTTAGTCCTAGGGGGCGTAACCGGGGAGCTGTTTTTT
CASSLVLGGVTGELFF
>.|TRBJ1-4|TRBV7-6|.
TGTGCCAGCAGCTTCAGAAGGGGGAACGAAAAACTGTTTTTT
CASSFRRGNEKLFF
>.|TRBJ2-1|TRBV6-5|.
TGTGCCAGCAGTATGAGACGGGTCCCTAACAATGAGCAGTTCTTC
CASSMRRVPNNEQFF
>.|TRBJ1-4|TRBV3-1/TRBV3-2|.
TGTGCCAGCAGCCAAGATAGGGCACCCAGGGAAAAACTGTTTTTT
CASSQDRAPREKLFF
>TRBD1|TRBJ2-7|TRBV6-5|.
TGTGCCAGCAGCGACAGGGGGCGGGTAAGCGAGCAGTACTTC
CASSDRGRVSEQYF
>.|TRBJ1-2|TRBV15|.
TGTGCCACCAGCAGAGATTTCGCGGGGGAGGTCGATGGCTACACCTTC
CATSRDFAGEVDGYTF
>TRBD2|TRBJ2-1|TRBV7-9|.
TGTGCCAGCAGCGCCGGGGGGAGCTCCTACAATGAGCAGTTCTTC
CASSAGGSSYNEQFF
>.|TRBJ2-3|TRBV27|.
TGTGCCAGCAGTTCTTCCTCTAGCACAGATACGCAGTATTTT
CASSSSSSTDTQYF
>.|TRBJ2-5|TRBV5-1|once
TGCGCCAGCAGCTTGGGAAACGGGGTCGGGGAGACCCAGTACTTC
CASSLGNGVGETQYF
>.|TRBJ2-7|TRBV7-9|.
TGTGCCAGCAGCCAACAGGGCAGTCGGTTGAGCGAGCAGTACTTC
CASSQQGSRLSEQYF
>.|TRBJ1-2|TRBV7-2|.
TGTGCCAGCAGCCGTACCGGGAGCTTCCCTAACTATGGCTACACCTTC
CASSRTGSFPNYGYTF
>.|TRBJ1-1|TRBV5-1|.
TGCGCCAGCAGCTTTAATCGGGGACCGAACACTGAAGCTTTCTTT
CASSFNRGPNTEAFF
>.|TRBJ1-4|TRBV7-9|.
TGTGCCAGCAGCTTTTTTGAGCCTCTCATTGAAAAACTGTTTTTT
CASSFFEPLIEKLFF
>.|TRBJ2-1|TRBV6-2/TRBV6-3|.
TGTGCCAGCAGTGGAGTCAATGAGCAGTTCTTC
CASSGVNEQFF
>TRBD1|TRBJ1-1|TRBV25-1|.
TGTGCCAGCATGACAGGGGATGAAGCTTTCTTT
CASMTGDEAFF
>TRBD2|TRBJ2-3|TRBV11-2|.
TGTGCCAGCAGCTCTGGACTAGCGGCAGATACGCAGTATTTT
CASSSGLAADTQYF
>TRBD1|TRBJ2-1|TRBV24-1|once
TGTGCCACCAGCCCAAGGACAGGGGGAGGCCACAATGAGCAGTTCTTC
CATSPRTGGGHNEQFF
>.|TRBJ1-3|TRBV6-5|.
TGTGCCAGCAGCCCCGATGGGGCCGGGGTCACCATATATTTT
CASSPDGAGVTIYF
>.|TRBJ2-2|TRBV18|.
TGTGCCAGCTCACCCCTTTTTAGCGTAACGAACACCGGGGAGCTGTTTTTT
CASSPLFSVTNTGELFF
>.|TRBJ2-1|TRBV2|.
TGTGCCGGCCGGGAAATCAATCATGAGCAGTTCTTC
CAGREINHEQFF
>.|TRBJ1-2|TRBV7-2|once
TGTGCCAGCAGCTTTAAGGCAGACGATGGCTACACCTTC
CASSFKADDGYTF
>TRBD2|TRBJ2-7|TRBV5-1|.
TGCGCCAGCGCGGGGAGGGAGAGCTACGAGCAGTACTTC
CASAGRESYEQYF
>TRBD2|TRBJ2-1|TRBV28|once
TGTGCCAGCAGCCAACTAGCGGGGGGCCTCTTGAGAGAGCAGTTCTTC
CASSQLAGGLLREQFF
>.|TRBJ2-1|TRBV19|once
TGTGCCAGTAGTATAGATCGGCCCGGGGATGAGCAGTTCTTC
CASSIDRPGDEQFF
>.|TRBJ1-1|TRBV12-5|.
TGTGCTAGTGGCTTCTCCGGACAATCCCGAACTGAAGCTTTCTTT
CASGFSGQSRTEAFF
>TRBD1|TRBJ2-3|TRBV28|.
TGTGCCATCACCGAATGGGGGACAGGAAGGGAAGGGGCCACAGATACGCAGTATTTT
CAITEWGTGREGATDTQYF
>.|TRBJ1-5|TRBV2|.
TGTGCCAGCACCGCTACTCTCCCAGGGAGCAATCAGCCCCAGCATTTT
CASTATLPGSNQPQHF
>TRBD2|TRBJ2-7|TRBV18|.
TGTGCCAGCTCACGAGCTAGCGGGAGCCAGTACGAGCAGTACTTC
CASSRASGSQYEQYF
>TRBD1|TRBJ2-2|TRBV9|.
TGTGCCAGCAGCGTAGTGGGACAGGGTTGGACCGGGGAGCTGTTTTTT
CASSVVGQGWTGELFF
>.|TRBJ1-6|TRBV13|.
TGTGCCAGCAGCTCCCCAGTACGGGGACGGAATTCACCCCTCCACTTT
CASSSPVRGRNSPLHF